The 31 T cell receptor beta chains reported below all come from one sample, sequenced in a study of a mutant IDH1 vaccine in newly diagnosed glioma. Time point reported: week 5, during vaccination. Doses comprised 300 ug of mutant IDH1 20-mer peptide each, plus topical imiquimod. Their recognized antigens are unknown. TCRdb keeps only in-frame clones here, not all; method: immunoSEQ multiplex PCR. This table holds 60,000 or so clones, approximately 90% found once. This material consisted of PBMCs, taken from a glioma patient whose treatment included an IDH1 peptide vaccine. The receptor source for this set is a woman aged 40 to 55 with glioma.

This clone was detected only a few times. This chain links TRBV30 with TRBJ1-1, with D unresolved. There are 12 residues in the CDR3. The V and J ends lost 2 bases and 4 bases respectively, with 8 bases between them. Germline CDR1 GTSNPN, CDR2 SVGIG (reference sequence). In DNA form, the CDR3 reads TGTGCCTGGAGTTTGGGGATCACTGAAGCTTTCTTT. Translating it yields CAWSLGITEAFF. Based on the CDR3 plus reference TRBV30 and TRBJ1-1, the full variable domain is SQTIHQWPATLVQPVGSPLSLECTVEGTSNPNLYWYRQAAGRGLQLLFYSVGIGQISSEVPQNLSASRPQDRQFILSSKKLLLSDSGFYLCAWSLGITEAFFGQGTRLTVV.

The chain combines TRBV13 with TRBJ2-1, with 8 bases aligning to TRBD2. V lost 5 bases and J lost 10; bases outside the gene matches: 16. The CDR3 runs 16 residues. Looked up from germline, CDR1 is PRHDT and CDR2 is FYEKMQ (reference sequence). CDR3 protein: CASSPTGAGGPREQFF. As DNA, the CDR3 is TGTGCCAGCAGCCCAACGGGGGCGGGAGGCCCCCGGGAGCAGTTCTTC.

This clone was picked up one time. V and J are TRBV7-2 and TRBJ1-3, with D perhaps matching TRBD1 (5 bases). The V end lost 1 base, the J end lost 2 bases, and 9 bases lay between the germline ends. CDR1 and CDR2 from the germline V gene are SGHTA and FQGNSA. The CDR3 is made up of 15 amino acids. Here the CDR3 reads CASSLVGRAGNTIYF. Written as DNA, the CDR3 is TGTGCCAGCAGCTTAGTCGGCAGGGCTGGAAACACCATATATTTT.

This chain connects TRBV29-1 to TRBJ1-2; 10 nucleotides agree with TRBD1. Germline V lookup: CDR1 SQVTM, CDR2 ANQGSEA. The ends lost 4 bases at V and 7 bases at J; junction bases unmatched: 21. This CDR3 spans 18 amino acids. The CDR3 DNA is TGCAGCGTTGTCAGTCCCGGGACAGGGGTGGCTACAACTGCTGGCTACACCTTC. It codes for CSVVSPGTGVATTAGYTF.

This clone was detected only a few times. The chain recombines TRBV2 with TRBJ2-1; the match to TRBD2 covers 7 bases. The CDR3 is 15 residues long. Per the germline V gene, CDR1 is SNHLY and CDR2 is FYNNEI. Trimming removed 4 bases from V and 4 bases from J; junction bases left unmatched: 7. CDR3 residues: CASSGTGGRYNEQFF. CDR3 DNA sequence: TGTGCCAGCAGTGGAACGGGGGGAAGGTACAATGAGCAGTTCTTC.

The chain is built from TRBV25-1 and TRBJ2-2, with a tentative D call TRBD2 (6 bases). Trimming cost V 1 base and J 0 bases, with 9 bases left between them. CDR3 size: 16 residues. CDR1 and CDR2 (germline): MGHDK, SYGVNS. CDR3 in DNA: TGTGCCAGCAGTGAATTAAGGGAGGCGAACACCGGGGAGCTGTTTTTT. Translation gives CASSELREANTGELFF.

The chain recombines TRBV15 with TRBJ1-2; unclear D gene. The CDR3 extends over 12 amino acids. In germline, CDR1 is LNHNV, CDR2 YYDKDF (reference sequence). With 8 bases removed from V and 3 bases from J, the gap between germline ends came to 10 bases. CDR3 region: CATLGWDYGYTF. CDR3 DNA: TGTGCCACCCTAGGGTGGGACTATGGCTACACCTTC.

CDR3: CASSKEKRSSYNEQFF. CDR3 sequence (DNA): TGTGCCAGCAGCAAAGAGAAGAGGTCCTCCTACAATGAGCAGTTCTTC. This chain joins TRBV21-1 and TRBJ2-1; TRBD2, the table's D call, was not compared with the DNA. TRBV21-1 corresponds to a pseudogene. The CDR3 has 16 residues.

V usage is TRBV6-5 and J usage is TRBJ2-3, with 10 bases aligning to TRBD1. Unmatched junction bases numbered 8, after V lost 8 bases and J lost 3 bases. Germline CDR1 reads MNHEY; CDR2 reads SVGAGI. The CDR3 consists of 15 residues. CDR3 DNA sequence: TGTGCCAGCGGTCGACAGGGGGCTGGGACAGATACGCAGTATTTT. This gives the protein CASGRQGAGTDTQYF.

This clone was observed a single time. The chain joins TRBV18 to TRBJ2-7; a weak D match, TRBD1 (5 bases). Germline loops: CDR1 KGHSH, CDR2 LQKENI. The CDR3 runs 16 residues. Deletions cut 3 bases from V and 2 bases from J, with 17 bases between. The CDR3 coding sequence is TGTGCCAGCTCACCCCTACGAAGTTACAGGACCTACGAGCAGTACTTC. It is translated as CASSPLRSYRTYEQYF.

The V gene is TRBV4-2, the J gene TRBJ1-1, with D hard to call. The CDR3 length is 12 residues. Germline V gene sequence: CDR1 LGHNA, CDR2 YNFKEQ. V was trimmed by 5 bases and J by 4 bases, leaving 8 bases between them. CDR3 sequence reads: CASSREGTEAFF. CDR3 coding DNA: TGTGCCAGCAGCAGGGAAGGCACTGAAGCTTTCTTT.

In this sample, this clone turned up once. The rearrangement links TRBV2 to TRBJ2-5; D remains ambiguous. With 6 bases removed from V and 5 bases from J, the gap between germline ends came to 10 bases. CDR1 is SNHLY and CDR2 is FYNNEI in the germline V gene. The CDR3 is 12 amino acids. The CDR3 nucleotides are TGTGCCAGCAGATTTTTGGTTGAGACCCAGTACTTC. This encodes CASRFLVETQYF.

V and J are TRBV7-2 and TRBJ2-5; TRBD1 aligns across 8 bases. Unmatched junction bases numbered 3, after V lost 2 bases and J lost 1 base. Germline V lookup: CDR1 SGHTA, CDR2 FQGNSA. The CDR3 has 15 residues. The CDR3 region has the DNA TGTGCCAGCAGCTTACAGGGGGCGGGCCAAGAGACCCAGTACTTC. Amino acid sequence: CASSLQGAGQETQYF.

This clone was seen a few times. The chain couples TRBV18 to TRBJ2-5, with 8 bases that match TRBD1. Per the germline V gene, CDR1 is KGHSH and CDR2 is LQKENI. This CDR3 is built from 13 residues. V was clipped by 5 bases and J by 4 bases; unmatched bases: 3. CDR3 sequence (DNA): TGTGCCAGCTCAAAGACAGGGGCAGAGACCCAGTACTTC. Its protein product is CASSKTGAETQYF.

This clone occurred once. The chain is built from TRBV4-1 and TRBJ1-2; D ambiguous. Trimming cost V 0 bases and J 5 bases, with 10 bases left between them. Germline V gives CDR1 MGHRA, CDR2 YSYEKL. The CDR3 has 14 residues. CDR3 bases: TGCGCCAGCAGCCAAGATCGGGGAAGATATGGCTACACCTTC. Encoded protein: CASSQDRGRYGYTF.

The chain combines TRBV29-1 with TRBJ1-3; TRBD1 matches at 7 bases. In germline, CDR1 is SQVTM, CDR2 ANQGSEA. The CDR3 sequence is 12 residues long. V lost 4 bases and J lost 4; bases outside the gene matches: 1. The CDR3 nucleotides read TGCAGCGTTGGACAGGGCGGAAACACCATATATTTT. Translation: CSVGQGGNTIYF.

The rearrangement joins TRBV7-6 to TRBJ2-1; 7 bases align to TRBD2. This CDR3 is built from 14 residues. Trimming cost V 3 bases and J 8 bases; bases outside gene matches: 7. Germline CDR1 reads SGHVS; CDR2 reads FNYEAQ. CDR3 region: CASSFSGPVDEQFF. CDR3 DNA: TGTGCCAGCAGCTTTAGCGGGCCGGTTGATGAGCAGTTCTTC.

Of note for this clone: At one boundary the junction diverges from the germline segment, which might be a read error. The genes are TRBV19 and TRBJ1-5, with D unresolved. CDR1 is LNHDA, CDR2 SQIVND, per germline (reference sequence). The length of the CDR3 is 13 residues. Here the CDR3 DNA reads TGTGCCAGTAGTATAGGTAGCAGTCAGCCCCAGCATTTT. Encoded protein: CASSIGSSQPQHF.

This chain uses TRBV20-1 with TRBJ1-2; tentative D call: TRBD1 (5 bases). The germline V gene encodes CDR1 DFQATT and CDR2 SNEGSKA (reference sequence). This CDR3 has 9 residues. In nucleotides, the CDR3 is TGCAGCGCTGGGGCCCGTCTCACCTTC. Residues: CSAGARLTF.

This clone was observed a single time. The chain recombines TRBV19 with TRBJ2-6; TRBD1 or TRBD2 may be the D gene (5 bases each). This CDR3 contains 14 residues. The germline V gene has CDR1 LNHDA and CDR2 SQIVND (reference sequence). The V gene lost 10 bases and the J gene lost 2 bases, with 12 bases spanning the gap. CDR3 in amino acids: CATGPGPGANVLTF. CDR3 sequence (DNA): TGTGCCACTGGTCCGGGACCTGGGGCCAACGTCCTGACTTTC.

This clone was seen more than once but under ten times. This chain's CDR3 is CASSQGDHLNTGELFF. CDR3 sequence (DNA): TGCGCCAGCAGCCAGGGGGACCACTTGAACACCGGGGAGCTGTTTTTT. The rearrangement uses TRBV5-1 and TRBJ2-2, with TRBD1 matching over 7 bases. Germline assignment: CDR1 SGHRS and CDR2 YFSETQ. The length of the CDR3 is 16 residues. V dropped 4 bases and J dropped 1; count of bases not matched to a gene: 7.

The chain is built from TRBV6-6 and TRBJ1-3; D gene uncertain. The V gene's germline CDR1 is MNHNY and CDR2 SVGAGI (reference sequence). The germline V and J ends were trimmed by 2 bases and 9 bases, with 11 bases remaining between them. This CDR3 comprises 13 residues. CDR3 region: CASSYHAPPTIYF. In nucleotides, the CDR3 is TGTGCCAGCAGTTACCACGCCCCGCCCACCATATATTTT.

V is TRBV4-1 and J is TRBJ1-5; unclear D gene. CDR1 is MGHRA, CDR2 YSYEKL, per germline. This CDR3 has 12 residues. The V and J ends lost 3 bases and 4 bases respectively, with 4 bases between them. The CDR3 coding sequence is TGCGCCAGCAGCCACGTAAATCAGCCCCAGCATTTT. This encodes CASSHVNQPQHF.

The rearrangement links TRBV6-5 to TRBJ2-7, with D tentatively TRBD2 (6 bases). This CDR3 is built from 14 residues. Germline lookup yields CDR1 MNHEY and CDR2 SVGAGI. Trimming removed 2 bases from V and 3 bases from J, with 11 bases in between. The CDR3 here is CASSYQVSGYEQYF. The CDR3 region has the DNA TGTGCCAGCAGTTACCAGGTTAGCGGCTACGAGCAGTACTTC.

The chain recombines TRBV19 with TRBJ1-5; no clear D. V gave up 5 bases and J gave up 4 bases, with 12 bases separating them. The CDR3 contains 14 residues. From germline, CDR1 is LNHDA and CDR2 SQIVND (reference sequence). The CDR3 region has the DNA TGTGCCAGTAGTGTCCGGGTCAAAAATCAGCCCCAGCATTTT. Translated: CASSVRVKNQPQHF.

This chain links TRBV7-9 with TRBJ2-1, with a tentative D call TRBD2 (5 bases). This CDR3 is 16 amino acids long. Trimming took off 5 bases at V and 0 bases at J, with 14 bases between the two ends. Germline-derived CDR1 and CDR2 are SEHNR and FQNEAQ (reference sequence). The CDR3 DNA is TGTGCCAGCAGCCCAAGAGCGGATAGCTCCTACAATGAGCAGTTCTTC. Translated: CASSPRADSSYNEQFF.

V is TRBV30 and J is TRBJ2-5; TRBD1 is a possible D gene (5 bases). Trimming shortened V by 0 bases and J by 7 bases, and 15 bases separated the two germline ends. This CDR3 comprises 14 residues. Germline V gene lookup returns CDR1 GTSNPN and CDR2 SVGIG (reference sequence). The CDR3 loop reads CAWSVQVRARTQYF. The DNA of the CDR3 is TGTGCCTGGAGTGTACAGGTTCGGGCAAGGACCCAGTACTTC.

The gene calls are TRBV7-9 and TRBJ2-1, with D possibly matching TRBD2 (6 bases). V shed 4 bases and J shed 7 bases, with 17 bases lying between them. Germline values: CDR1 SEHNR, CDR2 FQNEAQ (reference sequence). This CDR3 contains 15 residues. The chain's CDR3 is CASSSLRGGLNEQFF. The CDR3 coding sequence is TGTGCCAGCAGCTCGTTGAGAGGCGGACTAAATGAGCAGTTCTTC.

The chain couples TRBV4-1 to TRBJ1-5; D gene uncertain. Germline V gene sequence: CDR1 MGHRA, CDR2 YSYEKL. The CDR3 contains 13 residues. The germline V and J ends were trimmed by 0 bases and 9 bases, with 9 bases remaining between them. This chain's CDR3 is CASSQDQYPPQHF. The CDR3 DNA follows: TGCGCCAGCAGCCAAGACCAATACCCGCCCCAGCATTTT.

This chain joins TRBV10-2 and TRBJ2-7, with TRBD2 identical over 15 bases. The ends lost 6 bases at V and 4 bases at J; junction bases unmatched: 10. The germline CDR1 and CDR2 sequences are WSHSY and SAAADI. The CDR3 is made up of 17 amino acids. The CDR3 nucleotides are TGCGCCAGCAGGATTGGGACTAGCGGGGGGCAACGATACGAGCAGTACTTC. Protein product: CASRIGTSGGQRYEQYF.

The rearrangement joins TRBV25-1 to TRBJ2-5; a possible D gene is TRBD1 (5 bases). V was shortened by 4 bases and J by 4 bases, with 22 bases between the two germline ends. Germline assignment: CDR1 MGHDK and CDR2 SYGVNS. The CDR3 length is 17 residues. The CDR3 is CASSGRVFGAGRETQYF. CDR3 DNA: TGTGCCAGCAGTGGAAGGGTTTTTGGGGCTGGTCGAGAGACCCAGTACTTC.